A single sample gave rise to the 13 T cell receptor beta chains below, sequenced in a study of shared clonotypes between healthy human individuals. Naive CD8 cells comprised CD45RO-negative, CCR7-positively selected cells, excluding terminally differentiated effector memory CD45RA+ cells. Generated by immunoSEQ multiplex PCR, the TCRdb table keeps only in-frame clones and is missing some. This sample has about 2.2 million clones, with roughly 95% found just once. The sequencing input was naive CD8+ T cells from PBMCs. All receptors derive from a man between 18 and 35 years old in good health. Some clones in this sample may be carry-over from other donors' samples.

The gene calls are TRBV7-8 and TRBJ2-5; maybe TRBD2 (5 bases). Deletions cut 5 bases from V and 5 bases from J, with 15 bases between. Looked up from germline, CDR1 is SGHVS and CDR2 is FQNEAQ. The CDR3 has 14 amino acids. As DNA, the CDR3 is TGTGCCAGCAGCGACCTACAACCGGGGGAGACCCAGTACTTC. It is translated as CASSDLQPGETQYF.

The gene calls are TRBV7-2 and TRBJ1-4, with D perhaps matching TRBD1 (5 bases). Germline CDR1 is SGHTA and CDR2 is FQGNSA. The CDR3 is 16 amino acids. The V end was cut by 0 bases, the J end by 7 bases, with 15 bases between. The CDR3 loop reads CASSLAPGPWGEKLFF. DNA of the CDR3: TGTGCCAGCAGCTTAGCCCCGGGGCCTTGGGGTGAAAAACTGTTTTTT.

This chain connects TRBV2 to TRBJ1-4; D is ambiguous. V lost 7 bases to trimming and J lost 4 bases, with 22 bases between them. This CDR3 has 17 amino acids. Germline V gene data show CDR1 as SNHLY and CDR2 as FYNNEI. The CDR3 is CASMTLGLSAFNEKLFF. The DNA of the CDR3 is TGTGCCAGCATGACTCTCGGGCTTTCAGCATTTAATGAAAAACTGTTTTTT.

The gene calls are TRBV7-6 and TRBJ1-3; tentative D call: TRBD1 (6 bases). V gave up 5 bases and J gave up 2 bases, with 16 bases separating them. The CDR3 covers 16 residues. Germline values: CDR1 SGHVS, CDR2 FNYEAQ. CDR3: CASSPISGAAGNTIYF. The DNA of the CDR3 is TGTGCCAGCAGCCCAATTTCAGGGGCTGCTGGAAACACCATATATTTT.

This chain joins TRBV21-1 and TRBJ2-3; the DNA was not used to check the table's D call, TRBD2. TRBV21-1 corresponds to a pseudogene. The CDR3 is made up of 15 amino acids. CDR3 nucleotide sequence: TGTGCCAGCAGCTCCGAGCCTGGTCGCACAGATACGCAGTATTTT. It codes for CASSSEPGRTDTQYF.

This chain joins TRBV28 and TRBJ1-1; possible D gene TRBD1, 5 bases. The CDR3 contains 15 residues. CDR1 MDHEN and CDR2 SYDVKM come from the germline V gene. V lost 3 bases and J 8 bases, leaving 19 bases between the germline ends. The CDR3 bases are TGTGCCAGCAGTTTCTTGGCCTTAAGCGGGGGAGAAGCTTTCTTT. It translates to CASSFLALSGGEAFF.

The chain has TRBV7-2 and TRBJ1-5, with 9 bases fitting TRBD1. V was pared by 5 bases and J by 11 bases, with 10 bases of the junction left unmatched. From germline, CDR1 is SGHTA and CDR2 FQGNSA. The CDR3 spans 14 residues. CDR3 bases: TGTGCCAGCAGCCCGGGACAGGGATTTGCGGCCCAGCATTTT. As protein: CASSPGQGFAAQHF.

The V gene is TRBV27, the J gene TRBJ2-2; 10 positions match TRBD1. The CDR3 totals 15 residues. Germline V gene lookup returns CDR1 MNHEY and CDR2 SMNVEV (reference sequence). V was clipped by 2 bases and J by 7 bases; unmatched bases: 4. The CDR3 nucleotides are TGTGCCAGCAGTTTACAGGACAGGGGGATCGGGGAGCTGTTTTTT. It is translated as CASSLQDRGIGELFF.

DNA of the CDR3: TGCGCCAGCAGCCAAGATTGGGGGGGCGAAGCGCCCGGCTACACCTTC. Protein sequence: CASSQDWGGEAPGYTF. The V and J genes are TRBV4-3 and TRBJ1-2; D possibly corresponds to TRBD1 (6 bases). The CDR3 sequence is 16 residues long. V lost 0 bases and J lost 8, with 19 bases in between. The V gene's germline CDR1 is LGHNA and CDR2 YSLEER.

The chain combines TRBV4-3 with TRBJ2-1; D is uncertain. Germline values: CDR1 LGHNA, CDR2 YSLEER. Between the trimmed V and J ends, which lost 4 bases and 10 bases, there was a span of 17 bases. The CDR3 has 14 residues. The CDR3 reads CASSLSGPKGEQFF. The CDR3 region has the DNA TGCGCCAGCAGCCTCTCGGGCCCCAAAGGGGAGCAGTTCTTC.

The chain recombines TRBV27 with TRBJ2-7; 11 positions match TRBD2. CDR3 length: 16 residues. J gave up 1 base and V 5 bases, and 7 bases lay outside the gene matches. Germline CDR1 reads MNHEY; CDR2 reads SMNVEV (reference sequence). As DNA, the CDR3 is TGTGCCAGCAGTCCACTAGCGGGAGTAGGGTCCTACGAGCAGTACTTC. It encodes CASSPLAGVGSYEQYF.

This chain joins TRBV7-3 and TRBJ2-1; TRBD2 might be the D (5 bases). Germline V lookup: CDR1 SGHTA, CDR2 FQGTGA. CDR3 size: 15 residues. Trimming took off 2 bases at V and 3 bases at J, with 11 bases between the two ends. In DNA, the CDR3 is TGTGCCAGCAGCTTAGCCAGCGGAGACTACAATGAGCAGTTCTTC. Translating gives CASSLASGDYNEQFF. Full variable domain (outside the CDR3, taken from reference TRBV7-3 and TRBJ2-1): GAGVSQTPSNKVTEKGKYVELRCDPISGHTALYWYRQSLGQGPEFLIYFQGTGAADDSGLPNDRFFAVRPEGSVSTLKIQRTERGDSAVYLCASSLASGDYNEQFFGPGTRLTVL.

This chain links TRBV19 with TRBJ2-1; the D is unclear. The CDR3 runs to 13 residues. The germline gives CDR1 LNHDA, CDR2 SQIVND (reference sequence). V gave up 6 bases and J gave up 7 bases, with 13 bases separating them. For the CDR3, the DNA is TGTGCCAGTAGAAGGACGGAAAAAAATGAGCAGTTCTTC. It specifies CASRRTEKNEQFF.